This T cell receptor beta chain was profiled in a study of T cells in Graves' hyperthyroidism and ophthalmopathy. TCR beta CDR3 sequences were amplified from RNA transcripts. In the first-round RT-PCR of the TCR CDR3, the HTBI primer set was used. TCRdb analysed the multiplex PCR reads with MiXCR anew, one entry per CDR3 protein. Among hundreds of thousands of distinct CDR3 sequences, 13% were seen once, and the ten largest hold 9.2%. In regard to this clonotype: Its antigen is as yet unknown.

It was uncontrolled infection, other autoimmune disease, pregnancy or lactation that excluded patients. Study results and caveats: Most thyroid clonotypes that were expanded above 0.001 also turned up in blood.

The clonotype originates from a woman aged 18-29 years with Graves' hyperthyroidism. The specimen was blood.

CDR3 region: CASSQRGDVETQYF. In DNA form, the CDR3 reads TGTGCCAGCAGCCAGCGGGGGGATGTGGAGACCCAGTACTTC. The chain links TRBV3-1 to TRBJ2-5; 8 bases agree with TRBD2. The V and J ends lost 3 bases and 5 bases, in that order; junction bases with no gene match: 5. CDR1 and CDR2 (germline): LGHDT, YNNKEL (reference sequence). There are 14 residues in the CDR3.